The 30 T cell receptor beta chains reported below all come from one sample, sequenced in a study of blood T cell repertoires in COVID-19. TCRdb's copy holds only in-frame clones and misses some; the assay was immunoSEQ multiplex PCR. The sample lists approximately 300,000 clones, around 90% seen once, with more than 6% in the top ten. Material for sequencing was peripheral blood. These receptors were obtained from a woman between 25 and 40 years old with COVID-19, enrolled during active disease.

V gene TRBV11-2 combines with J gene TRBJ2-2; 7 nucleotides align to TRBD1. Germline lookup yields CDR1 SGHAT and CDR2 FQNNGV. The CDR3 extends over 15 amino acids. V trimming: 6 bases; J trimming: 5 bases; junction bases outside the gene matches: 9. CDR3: CASRHNRGSTGELFF. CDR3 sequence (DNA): TGTGCCAGCAGACACAACAGGGGCTCGACCGGGGAGCTGTTTTTT.

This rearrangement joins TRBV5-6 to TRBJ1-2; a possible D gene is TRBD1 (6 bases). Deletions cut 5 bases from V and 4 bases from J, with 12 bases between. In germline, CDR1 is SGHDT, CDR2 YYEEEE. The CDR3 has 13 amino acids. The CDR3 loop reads CASRSTGSYGYTF. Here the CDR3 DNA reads TGTGCCAGCAGGTCTACAGGGAGCTATGGCTACACCTTC.

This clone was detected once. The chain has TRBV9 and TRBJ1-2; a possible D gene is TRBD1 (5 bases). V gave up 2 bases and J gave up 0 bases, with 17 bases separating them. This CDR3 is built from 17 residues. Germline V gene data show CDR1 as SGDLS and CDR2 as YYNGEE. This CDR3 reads CASSVSPGGVSNYGYTF. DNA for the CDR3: TGTGCCAGCAGCGTCTCCCCTGGGGGGGTTTCTAACTATGGCTACACCTTC.

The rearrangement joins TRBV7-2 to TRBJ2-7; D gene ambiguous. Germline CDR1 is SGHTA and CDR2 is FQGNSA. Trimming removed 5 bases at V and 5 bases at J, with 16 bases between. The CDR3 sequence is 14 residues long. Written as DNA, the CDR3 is TGTGCCAGCAGCCCACTGCTCCCCGGTAACGAGCAGTACTTC. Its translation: CASSPLLPGNEQYF.

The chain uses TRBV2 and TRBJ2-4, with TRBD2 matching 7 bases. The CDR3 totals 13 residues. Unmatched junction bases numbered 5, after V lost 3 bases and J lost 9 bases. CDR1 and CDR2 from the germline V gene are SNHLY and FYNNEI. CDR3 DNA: TGTGCCAGCAGTGAGGCCCGCGGGGGCATTCAGTACTTC. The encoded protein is CASSEARGGIQYF.

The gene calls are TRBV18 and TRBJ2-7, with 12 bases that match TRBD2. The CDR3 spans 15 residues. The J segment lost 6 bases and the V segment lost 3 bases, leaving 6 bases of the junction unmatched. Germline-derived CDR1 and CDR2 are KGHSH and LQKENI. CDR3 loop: CASSPPSGRAVEQYF. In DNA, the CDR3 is TGTGCCAGCTCACCCCCTAGCGGGAGGGCGGTCGAGCAGTACTTC.

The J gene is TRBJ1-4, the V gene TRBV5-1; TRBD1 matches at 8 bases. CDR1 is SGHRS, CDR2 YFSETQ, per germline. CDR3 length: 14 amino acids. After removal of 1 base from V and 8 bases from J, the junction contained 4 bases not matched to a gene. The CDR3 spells CASSLQGADEKLFF. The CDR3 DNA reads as TGCGCCAGCAGCTTGCAGGGGGCAGACGAAAAACTGTTTTTT. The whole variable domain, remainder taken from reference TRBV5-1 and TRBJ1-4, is KAGVTQTPRYLIKTRGQQVTLSCSPISGHRSVSWYQQTPGQGLQFLFEYFSETQRNKGNFPGRFSGRQFSNSRSEMNVSTLELGDSALYLCASSLQGADEKLFFGSGTQLSVL.

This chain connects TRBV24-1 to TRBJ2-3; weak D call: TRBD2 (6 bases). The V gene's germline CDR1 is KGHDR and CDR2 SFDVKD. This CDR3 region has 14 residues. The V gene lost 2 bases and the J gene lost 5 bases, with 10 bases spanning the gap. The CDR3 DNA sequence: TGTGCCACCAGTGATTCGGGAGTAAGAGATACGCAGTATTTT. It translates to CATSDSGVRDTQYF.

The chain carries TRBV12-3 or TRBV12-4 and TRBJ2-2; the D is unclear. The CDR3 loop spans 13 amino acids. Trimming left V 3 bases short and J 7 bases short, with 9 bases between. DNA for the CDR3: TGTGCCAGCAGTTTTCGAAGGAGCGGGGAGCTGTTTTTT. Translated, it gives CASSFRRSGELFF.

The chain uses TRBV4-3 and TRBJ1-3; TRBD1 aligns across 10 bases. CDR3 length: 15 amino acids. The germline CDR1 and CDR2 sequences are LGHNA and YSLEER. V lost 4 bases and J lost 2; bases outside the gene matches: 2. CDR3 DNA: TGCGCCAGCAGCCGAGGGACAGGGGCTGGAAACACCATATATTTT. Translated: CASSRGTGAGNTIYF.

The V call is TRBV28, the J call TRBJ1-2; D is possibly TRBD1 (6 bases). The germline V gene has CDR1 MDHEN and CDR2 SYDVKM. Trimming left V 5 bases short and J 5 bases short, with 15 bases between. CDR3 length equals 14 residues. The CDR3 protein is CASSDRRSLYGYTF. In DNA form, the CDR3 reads TGTGCCAGCAGTGACAGGAGGTCTTTATATGGCTACACCTTC.

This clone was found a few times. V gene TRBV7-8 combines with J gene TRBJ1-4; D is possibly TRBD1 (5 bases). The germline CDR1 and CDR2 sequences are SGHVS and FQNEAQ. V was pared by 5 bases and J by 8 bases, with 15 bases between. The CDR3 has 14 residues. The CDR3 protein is CASSTTREREKLFF. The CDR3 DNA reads TGTGCCAGCAGCACAACCAGGGAACGAGAAAAACTGTTTTTT.

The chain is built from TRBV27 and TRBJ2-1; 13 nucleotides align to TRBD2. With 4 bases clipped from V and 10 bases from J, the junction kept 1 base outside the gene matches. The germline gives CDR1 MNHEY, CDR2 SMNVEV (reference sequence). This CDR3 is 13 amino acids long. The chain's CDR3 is CASSWGLAGEQFF. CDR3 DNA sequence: TGTGCCAGCAGTTGGGGACTAGCGGGGGAGCAGTTCTTC.

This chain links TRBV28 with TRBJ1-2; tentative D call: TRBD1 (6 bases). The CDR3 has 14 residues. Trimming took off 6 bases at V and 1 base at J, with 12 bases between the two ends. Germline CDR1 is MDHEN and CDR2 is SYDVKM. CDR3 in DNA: TGTGCCAGCAGGGTACAGGGTTATAACTATGGCTACACCTTC. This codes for CASRVQGYNYGYTF.

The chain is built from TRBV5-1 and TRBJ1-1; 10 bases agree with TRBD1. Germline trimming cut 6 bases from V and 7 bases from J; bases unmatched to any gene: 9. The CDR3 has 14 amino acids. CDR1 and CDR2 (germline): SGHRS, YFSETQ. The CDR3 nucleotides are TGCGCCAGCACCGGGACAGGGGCTTTCGGTGAAGCTTTCTTT. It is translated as CASTGTGAFGEAFF.

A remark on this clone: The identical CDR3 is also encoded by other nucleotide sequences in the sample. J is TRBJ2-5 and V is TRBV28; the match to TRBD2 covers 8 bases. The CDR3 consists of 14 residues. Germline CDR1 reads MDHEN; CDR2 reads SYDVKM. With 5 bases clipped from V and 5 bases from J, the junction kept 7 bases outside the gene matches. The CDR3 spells CASSPAGGRETQYF. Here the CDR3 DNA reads TGTGCCAGCAGTCCCGCGGGAGGCAGGGAGACCCAGTACTTC.

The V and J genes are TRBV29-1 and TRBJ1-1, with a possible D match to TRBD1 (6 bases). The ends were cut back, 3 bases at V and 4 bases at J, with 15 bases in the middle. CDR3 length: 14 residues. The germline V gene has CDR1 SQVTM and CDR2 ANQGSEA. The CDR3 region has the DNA TGCAGCGTTGAGGCGCAGGGGAGGGGCACTGAAGCTTTCTTT. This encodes CSVEAQGRGTEAFF.

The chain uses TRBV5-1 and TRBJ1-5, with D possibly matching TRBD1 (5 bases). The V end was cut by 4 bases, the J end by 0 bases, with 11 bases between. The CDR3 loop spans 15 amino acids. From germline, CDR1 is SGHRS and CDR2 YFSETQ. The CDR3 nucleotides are TGCGCCAGCAGCCCAGGGCCCCCTAGCAATCAGCCCCAGCATTTT. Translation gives CASSPGPPSNQPQHF.

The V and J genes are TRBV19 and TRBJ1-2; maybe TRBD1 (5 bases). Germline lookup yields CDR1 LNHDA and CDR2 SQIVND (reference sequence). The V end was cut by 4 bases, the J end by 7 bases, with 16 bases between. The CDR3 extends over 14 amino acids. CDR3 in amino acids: CASSTLTEVVGYTF. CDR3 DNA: TGTGCCAGTAGTACCTTGACAGAGGTCGTTGGCTACACCTTC.

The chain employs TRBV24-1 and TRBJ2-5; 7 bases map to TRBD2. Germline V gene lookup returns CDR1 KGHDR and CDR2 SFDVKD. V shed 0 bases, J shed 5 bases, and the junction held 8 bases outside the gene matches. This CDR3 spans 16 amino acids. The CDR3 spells CATSDLQFAGDETQYF. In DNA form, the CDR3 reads TGTGCCACCAGTGATTTGCAATTCGCGGGGGACGAGACCCAGTACTTC.

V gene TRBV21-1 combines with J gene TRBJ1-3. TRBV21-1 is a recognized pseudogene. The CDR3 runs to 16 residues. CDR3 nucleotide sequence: TGTGCCAGCAGCAAAGAGAGTGGTGGTGATGGAAACACCATATATTTT. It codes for CASSKESGGDGNTIYF.

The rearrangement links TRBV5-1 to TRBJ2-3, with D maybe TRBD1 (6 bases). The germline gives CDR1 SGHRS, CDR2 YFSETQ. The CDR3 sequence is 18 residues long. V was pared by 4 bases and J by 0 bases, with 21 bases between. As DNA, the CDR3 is TGCGCCAGCAGCCTGTACCCACAAGGGACACCTAGCACAGATACGCAGTATTTT. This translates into CASSLYPQGTPSTDTQYF.

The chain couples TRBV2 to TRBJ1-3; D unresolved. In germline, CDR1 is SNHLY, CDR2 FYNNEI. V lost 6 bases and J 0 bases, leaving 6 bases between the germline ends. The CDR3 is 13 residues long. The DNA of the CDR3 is TGTGCCAGCAGAGAGGGCTCTGGAAACACCATATATTTT. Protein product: CASREGSGNTIYF. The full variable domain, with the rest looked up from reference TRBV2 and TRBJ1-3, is EPEVTQTPSHQVTQMGQEVILRCVPISNHLYFYWYRQILGQKVEFLVSFYNNEISEKSEIFDDQFSVERPDGSNFTLKIRSTKLEDSAMYFCASREGSGNTIYFGEGSWLTVV.

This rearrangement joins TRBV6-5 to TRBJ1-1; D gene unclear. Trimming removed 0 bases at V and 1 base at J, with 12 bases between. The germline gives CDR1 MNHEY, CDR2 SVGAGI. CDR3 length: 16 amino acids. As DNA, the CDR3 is TGTGCCAGCAGTTACTCAGCTACCTTGAGGAACACTGAAGCTTTCTTT. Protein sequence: CASSYSATLRNTEAFF.

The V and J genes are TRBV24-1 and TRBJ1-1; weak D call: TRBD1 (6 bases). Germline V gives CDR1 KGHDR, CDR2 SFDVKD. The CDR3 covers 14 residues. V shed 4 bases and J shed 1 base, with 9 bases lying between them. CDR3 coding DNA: TGTGCCACCAGTGAAACGGGACAGAACACTGAAGCTTTCTTT. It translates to CATSETGQNTEAFF.

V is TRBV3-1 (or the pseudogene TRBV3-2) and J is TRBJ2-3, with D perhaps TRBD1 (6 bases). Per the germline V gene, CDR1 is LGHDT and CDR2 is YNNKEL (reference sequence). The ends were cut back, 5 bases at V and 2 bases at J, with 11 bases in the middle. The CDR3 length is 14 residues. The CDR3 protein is CASSDTGFTDTQYF. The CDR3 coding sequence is TGTGCCAGCAGCGATACAGGGTTCACAGATACGCAGTATTTT.

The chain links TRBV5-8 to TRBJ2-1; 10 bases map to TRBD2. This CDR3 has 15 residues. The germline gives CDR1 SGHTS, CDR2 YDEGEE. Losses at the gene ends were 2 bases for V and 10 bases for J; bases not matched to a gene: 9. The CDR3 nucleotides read TGTGCCAGCAGCTTTGAAGCGGGAGGGCCGGACGAGCAGTTCTTC. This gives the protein CASSFEAGGPDEQFF.

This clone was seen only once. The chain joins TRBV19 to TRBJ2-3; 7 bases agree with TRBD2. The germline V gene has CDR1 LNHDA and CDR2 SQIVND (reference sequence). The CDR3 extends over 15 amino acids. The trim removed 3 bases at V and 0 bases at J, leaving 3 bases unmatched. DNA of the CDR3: TGTGCCAGTAGTATCTTTAGCGGGAGCACAGATACGCAGTATTTT. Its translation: CASSIFSGSTDTQYF.

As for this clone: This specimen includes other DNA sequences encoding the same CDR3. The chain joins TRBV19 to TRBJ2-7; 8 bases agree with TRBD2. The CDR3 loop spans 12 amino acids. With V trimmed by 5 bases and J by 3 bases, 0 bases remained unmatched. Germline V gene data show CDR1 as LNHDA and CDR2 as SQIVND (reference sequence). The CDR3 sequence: CASSRGGYEQYF. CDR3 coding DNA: TGTGCCAGTAGTCGGGGGGGCTACGAGCAGTACTTC.

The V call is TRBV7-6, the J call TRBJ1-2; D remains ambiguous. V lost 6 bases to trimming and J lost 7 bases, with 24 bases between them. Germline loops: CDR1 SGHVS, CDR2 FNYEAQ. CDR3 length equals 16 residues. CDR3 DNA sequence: TGTGCCAGCAGTCAAGCACCGGGAGCCAACGTGGCTGGCTACACCTTC. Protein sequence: CASSQAPGANVAGYTF.